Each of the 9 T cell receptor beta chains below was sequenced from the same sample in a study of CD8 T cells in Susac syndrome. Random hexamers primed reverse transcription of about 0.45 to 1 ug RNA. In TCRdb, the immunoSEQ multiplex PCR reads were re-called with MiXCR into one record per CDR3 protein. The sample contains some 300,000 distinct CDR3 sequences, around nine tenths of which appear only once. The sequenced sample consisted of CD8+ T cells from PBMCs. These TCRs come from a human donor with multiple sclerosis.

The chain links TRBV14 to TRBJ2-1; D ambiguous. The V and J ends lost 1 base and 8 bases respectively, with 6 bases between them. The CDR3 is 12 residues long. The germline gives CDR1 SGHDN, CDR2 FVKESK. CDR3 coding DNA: TGTGCCAGCAGCCAAGCCAGCGATGAGCAGTTCTTC. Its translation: CASSQASDEQFF.

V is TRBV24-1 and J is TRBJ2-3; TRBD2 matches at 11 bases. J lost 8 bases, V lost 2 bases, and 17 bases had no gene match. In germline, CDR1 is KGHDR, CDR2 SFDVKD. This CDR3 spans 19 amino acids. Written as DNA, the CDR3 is TGTGCCACCAGTGATTGGGGGGCTAGCGGGAGGACCTACGTGGGTACGCAGTATTTT. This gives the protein CATSDWGASGRTYVGTQYF.

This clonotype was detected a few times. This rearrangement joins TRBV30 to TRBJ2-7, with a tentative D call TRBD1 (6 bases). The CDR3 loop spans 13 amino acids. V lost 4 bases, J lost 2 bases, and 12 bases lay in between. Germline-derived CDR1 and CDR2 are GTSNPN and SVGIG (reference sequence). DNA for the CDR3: TGTGCCTGGATAGGGGACACTCCCTACGAGCAGTACTTC. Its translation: CAWIGDTPYEQYF.

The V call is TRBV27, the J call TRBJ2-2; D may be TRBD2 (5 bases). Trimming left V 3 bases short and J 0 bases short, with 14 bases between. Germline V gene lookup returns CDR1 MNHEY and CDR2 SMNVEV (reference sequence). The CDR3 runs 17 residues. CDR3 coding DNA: TGTGCCAGCAGTTTGAGGGCCGCCGGAGCGAACACCGGGGAGCTGTTTTTT. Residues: CASSLRAAGANTGELFF.

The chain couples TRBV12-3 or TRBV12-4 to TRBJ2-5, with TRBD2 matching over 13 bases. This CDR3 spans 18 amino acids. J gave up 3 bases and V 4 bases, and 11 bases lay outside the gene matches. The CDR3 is CASSSTGLAGATEETQYF. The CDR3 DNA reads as TGTGCCAGCAGTTCTACTGGACTAGCGGGGGCCACTGAAGAGACCCAGTACTTC.

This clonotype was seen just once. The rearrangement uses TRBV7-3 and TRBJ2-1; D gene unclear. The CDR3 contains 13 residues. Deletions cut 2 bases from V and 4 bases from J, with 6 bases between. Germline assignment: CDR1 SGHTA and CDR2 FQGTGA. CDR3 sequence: CASSLDFYNEQFF. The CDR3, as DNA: TGTGCCAGCAGCTTAGATTTTTACAATGAGCAGTTCTTC. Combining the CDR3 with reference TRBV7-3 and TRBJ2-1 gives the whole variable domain GAGVSQTPSNKVTEKGKYVELRCDPISGHTALYWYRQSLGQGPEFLIYFQGTGAADDSGLPNDRFFAVRPEGSVSTLKIQRTERGDSAVYLCASSLDFYNEQFFGPGTRLTVL.

As DNA, the CDR3 is TGCAGCGTTGTCGGGACAGACGACTCCTACGAGCAGTACTTC. Translation gives CSVVGTDDSYEQYF. The chain is built from TRBV29-1 and TRBJ2-7, with TRBD1 matching over 7 bases. Germline V gene lookup returns CDR1 SQVTM and CDR2 ANQGSEA. The length of the CDR3 is 14 residues. The trim removed 4 bases at V and 0 bases at J, leaving 6 bases unmatched.

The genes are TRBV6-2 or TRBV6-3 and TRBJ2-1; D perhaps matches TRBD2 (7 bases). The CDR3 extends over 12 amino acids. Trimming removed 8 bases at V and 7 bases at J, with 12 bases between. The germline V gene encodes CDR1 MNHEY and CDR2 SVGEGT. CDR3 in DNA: TGTGCCAGCGACGAGGGGGGGAATGAGCAGTTCTTC. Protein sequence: CASDEGGNEQFF.

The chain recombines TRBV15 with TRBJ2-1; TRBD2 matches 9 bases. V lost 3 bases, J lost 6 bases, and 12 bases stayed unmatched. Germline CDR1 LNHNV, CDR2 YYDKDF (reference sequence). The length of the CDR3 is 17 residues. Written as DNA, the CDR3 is TGTGCCACCAGCAGGCTTGGATTGGGTAGCGGGAGCAATGAGCAGTTCTTC. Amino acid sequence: CATSRLGLGSGSNEQFF.